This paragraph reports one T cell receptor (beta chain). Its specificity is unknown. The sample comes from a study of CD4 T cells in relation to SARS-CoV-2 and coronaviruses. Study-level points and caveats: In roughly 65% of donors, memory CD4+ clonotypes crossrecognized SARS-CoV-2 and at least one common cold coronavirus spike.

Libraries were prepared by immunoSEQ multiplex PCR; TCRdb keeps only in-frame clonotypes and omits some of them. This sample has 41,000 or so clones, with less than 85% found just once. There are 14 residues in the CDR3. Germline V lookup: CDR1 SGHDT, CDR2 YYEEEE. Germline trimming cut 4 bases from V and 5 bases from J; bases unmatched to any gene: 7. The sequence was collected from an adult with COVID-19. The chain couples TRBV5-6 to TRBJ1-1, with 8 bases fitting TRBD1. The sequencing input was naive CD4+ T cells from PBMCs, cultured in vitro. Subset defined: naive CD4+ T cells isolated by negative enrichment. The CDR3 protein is CASSRSHRGTEAFF. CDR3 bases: TGTGCCAGCAGCCGGAGTCACAGGGGGACTGAAGCTTTCTTT.